The 25 T cell receptor beta chains reported below all come from one sample, sequenced in a study of CD8+ T cells in alopecia areata. In each case, RNA was isolated and then reverse transcribed into cDNA as the sequencing template. Produced via immunoSEQ multiplex PCR; TCRdb's table is partial and in-frame only. The sample was found to contain 3,900 or so clones, and every one recurs. CD4, CD8alpha, NKG2D, NKG2ACE and other markers were used to sort pooled cutaneous lymph node cells. The sequencing input was CD8+ T cells sorted from a lymph node. The receptor set was obtained from a C3H/HeJ mouse with alopecia areata. The MHC haplotype recorded for the strain is H2-k.

This clone was seen repeatedly, ten times or more. The gene symbols are mouse symbols. The CDR3 goes on 4 residues after the read ends, and that part is filled in from the germline J gene. This chain uses TRBV13-1 with TRBJ2-1, with 10 positions matching TRBD2. The V segment lost 3 bases and the J segment 3 bases; nucleotides outside the gene matches: 3. The germline CDR1 and CDR2 sequences are NSHNY and SYGAGN. The CDR3 runs to 15 residues. Incomplete CDR3 DNA: TGTGCCAGCAGTGGGGGACTGGGGTCCTATGCT. Protein: CASSGGLGSYA. In full, the CDR3 is CASSGGLGSYAEQFF.

This clone showed up many times. Each gene name is a mouse one. Sequencing ends 4 residues short of the CDR3 end; the germline J gene provides the rest. The chain employs TRBV19 and TRBJ1-2; 8 bases agree with TRBD1. V lost 4 bases to trimming and J lost 2 bases; unmatched junction nucleotides: 7. The length of the CDR3 is 15 residues. Germline values: CDR1 FNHDT, CDR2 SITEND (reference sequence). The CDR3 sequence: CASSATQGANSDYTF. The CDR3 DNA, read in part, is TGTGCCAGCAGTGCTACGCAGGGGGCGAACTCC.

There are many counts of this clone. Genes and germline come from the mouse. The read terminates 4 residues ahead of where the CDR3 ends, so the germline J gene completes it. The chain combines TRBV13-2 with TRBJ2-5, with D tentatively TRBD2 (6 bases). V lost 1 base and J lost 3, with 9 bases in between. The CDR3 has 14 amino acids. CDR1 and CDR2 (germline): NNHNN, SYGAGS (reference sequence). The CDR3 spells CASGDLGLQDTQYF. The part of the CDR3 DNA that was read is TGTGCCAGCGGTGATCTGGGACTTCAAGAC.

This clone was counted many times. The gene names here belong to mouse. The sequenced fragment ends 4 residues before the CDR3 boundary, so the rest is inferred from the germline J gene. The V gene is TRBV13-3, the J gene TRBJ2-1; maybe TRBD1 (6 bases). Trimming removed 2 bases from V and 1 base from J, with 16 bases in between. The CDR3 extends over 17 amino acids. Germline loops: CDR1 NNHDY, CDR2 SYVADS. The CDR3 loop reads CASSENGPGENYAEQFF. Partial CDR3 DNA: TGTGCCAGCAGTGAAAATGGGCCAGGGGAAAACTATGCT.

This clone was seen a handful of times. These gene names are mouse names. The CDR3 goes on 4 residues after the read ends, and that part is filled in from the germline J gene. The chain joins TRBV4 to TRBJ2-3; 7 bases align to TRBD1. The CDR3 totals 15 residues. Germline CDR1 is LGHDT and CDR2 is YNNKQL (reference sequence). J was trimmed by 0 bases and V by 3 bases; bases with no gene match: 3. CDR3 DNA (partial): TGTGCCAGCAGCTATGGGGACAGTAGTGCAGAA. Protein product: CASSYGDSSAE. The CDR3 as a whole reads CASSYGDSSAETLYF.

Comments on this clone: This may arise from a read error, as a much more abundant clone is one base away. Gene names and germline refer to mouse. The read is 4 residues too short to cover the CDR3 end, so that end is filled in from the germline J gene. The chain is built from TRBV1 and TRBJ2-5, with 7 bases identical to TRBD2. This CDR3 is built from 15 residues. The V and J ends lost 1 base and 2 bases, in that order; junction bases with no gene match: 3. Germline values: CDR1 NSQYPW, CDR2 LRSPGD (reference sequence). The CDR3 is CTCSAGRGGQDTQYF. Partial CDR3 DNA: TGCACCTGCAGTGCAGGCCGGGGGGGCCAAGAC.

At least ten counts were recorded for this clone. Gene names refer to mouse genes. The sequenced fragment ends 4 residues before the CDR3 boundary, so the rest is inferred from the germline J gene. V and J are TRBV19 and TRBJ2-7, with TRBD2 matching over 10 bases. The CDR3 loop spans 14 amino acids. Germline CDR1 and CDR2: FNHDT and SITEND (reference sequence). The covered CDR3 bases are TGTGCCAGCAAACCTACTGGGGGGGTTTAT. Amino acid sequence: CASKPTGGVY. The whole CDR3 sequence reads CASKPTGGVYEQYF.

Of note for this clone: These gene names are mouse names. The read gets to within 4 residues of the CDR3 end, and the germline J gene fills in the rest. The chain is built from TRBV31 and TRBJ1-2, with a tentative D call TRBD1 (6 bases). Trimming stripped 0 bases from V and 1 base from J, with 6 bases between. The CDR3 has 13 amino acids. CDR1 and CDR2 from the germline V gene are GKSSPN and SITVG. CDR3 DNA, as far as it was read: TGTGCCTGGAGTCTGGACAGAAACTCC. This encodes CAWSLDRNS. The full CDR3 sequence reads CAWSLDRNSDYTF.

This clone is classed as medium-sized. Any gene name here is a mouse gene name. The read ends 4 residues early relative to the CDR3; the germline J gene fills the gap. The rearrangement joins TRBV17 to TRBJ2-1; maybe TRBD1 (5 bases). CDR1 and CDR2 from the germline V gene are MNHDT and YYDKIL. CDR3 length equals 13 residues. The CDR3 bases that were read are TGTGCTAGCAGTAGAGAAGGGGAGGCT. It translates to CASSREGEA. The CDR3 as a whole reads CASSREGEAEQFF.

This clone was recorded at least ten times. The genes and germline here are from mouse. The read ends 4 residues shy of where the CDR3 ends; the end is completed using the germline J gene. J is TRBJ2-5 and V is TRBV13-2; a weak D match, TRBD2 (6 bases). This CDR3 is built from 13 residues. CDR1 is NNHNN, CDR2 SYGAGS, per germline (reference sequence). CDR3 bases read: TGTGCCAGCGGTGGGGACTTTTCTGAC. It translates to CASGGDFSD. From start to end, the CDR3 is CASGGDFSDTQYF.

This clone was counted ten times or more. Germline and genes: mouse. The read ends 4 residues shy of where the CDR3 ends; the end is completed using the germline J gene. This chain connects TRBV1 to TRBJ2-4; a weak D match, TRBD1 (5 bases). The V gene lost 3 bases and the J gene lost 0 bases, with 10 bases spanning the gap. CDR3 length equals 15 residues. Germline values: CDR1 NSQYPW, CDR2 LRSPGD (reference sequence). CDR3 DNA (partial): TGCACCTGCAGTGCCCCATACAGGAGTCAAAAC. Encoded protein: CTCSAPYRSQN. The CDR3 reads in full as CTCSAPYRSQNTLYF.

Within the sample, this clone is medium-sized. The germline and genes are mouse ones. The sequence runs out 4 residues before the end of the CDR3; the remainder is reconstructed from the germline J gene. The rearrangement uses TRBV1 and TRBJ2-1, with D possibly TRBD1 on 5 matching bases. The germline V and J ends were trimmed by 3 bases and 4 bases, with 10 bases remaining between them. This CDR3 contains 14 residues. Germline-derived CDR1 and CDR2 are NSQYPW and LRSPGD (reference sequence). CDR3: CTCSAQGRYAEQFF. The CDR3 bases that were read are TGCACCTGCAGTGCGCAGGGAAGGTATGCT.

Of note for this clone: The genes are named according to mouse. CDR3 DNA, as far as it was read: TGTGCCAGCGCCGTTTCTCAAGAC. Its protein is CASAVSQD. The full CDR3 protein is CASAVSQDTQYF. J is TRBJ2-5 and V is TRBV13-2; D gene unclear. The observed sequence ends 4 residues before the CDR3 terminus, with the missing tail filled in from the germline J gene. V lost 6 bases, J lost 3 bases, and 8 bases lay in between. This CDR3 region has 12 residues. Per the germline V gene, CDR1 is NNHNN and CDR2 is SYGAGS (reference sequence).

In its sample, this clone was seen a few times. A read error is possible here, since a much larger clone lies one base away. Gene names are the mouse ones. The read falls 4 residues short of the CDR3 end, and the missing part is taken from the germline J gene. In the same sample, other DNA sequences code for this CDR3. The rearrangement joins TRBV19 to TRBJ2-5; 9 bases map to TRBD1. V was clipped by 4 bases and J by 0 bases; unmatched bases: 3. This CDR3 region has 15 residues. Germline V CDR1 and CDR2: FNHDT, SITEND (reference sequence). CDR3 sequence reads: CASSGDRVNQDTQYF. The DNA read from the CDR3 is TGTGCCAGCAGTGGGGACAGGGTGAACCAAGAC.

This clone showed up many times. Gene names and germline match the mouse. The DNA ends 4 residues before the CDR3 does, and the rest of the CDR3 is filled in from the germline J gene. The gene calls are TRBV13-2 and TRBJ2-5; D is possibly TRBD2 (6 bases). The CDR3 extends over 13 amino acids. Germline assignment: CDR1 NNHNN and CDR2 SYGAGS (reference sequence). The CDR3 here is CASGELLGDTQYF. The covered CDR3 bases are TGTGCCAGCGGTGAGCTACTGGGAGAC.

This clone was detected ten times or more. Genes here carry mouse names. The read ends 4 residues before the CDR3 terminus; that terminus is restored from the germline J gene. The rearrangement joins TRBV17 to TRBJ2-2, with 7 bases matching TRBD2. Germline CDR1 is MNHDT and CDR2 is YYDKIL. CDR3 length: 15 amino acids. Unmatched junction bases numbered 2, after V lost 2 bases and J lost 2 bases. Here the CDR3 reads CASSRFGGNTGQLYF. The part of the CDR3 DNA that was read is TGTGCTAGCAGTAGATTTGGGGGGAACACCGGG.

Turning to this clone: Gene names are mouse gene names. The read stops 4 residues short of the end of the CDR3; the missing end is completed from the germline J gene. This chain links TRBV13-2 with TRBJ2-2, with 10 bases aligning to TRBD1. The CDR3 length is 16 residues. V lost 2 bases to trimming and J lost 3 bases; unmatched junction nucleotides: 4. The germline V gene encodes CDR1 NNHNN and CDR2 SYGAGS (reference sequence). This chain's CDR3 is CASGERDRGDTGQLYF. The part of the CDR3 DNA that was read is TGTGCCAGCGGTGAAAGGGACAGGGGAGACACCGGG.

By share of the sample, this clone is medium-sized. Here the gene names and germline are mouse. CDR3 residues: CASSDVWGSSAETLYF. The DNA read from the CDR3 is TGTGCCAGCAGTGATGTCTGGGGGTCTAGTGCAGAA. The rearrangement uses TRBV13-1 and TRBJ2-3; 7 nucleotides line up with TRBD2. The read terminates 4 residues before the CDR3 end, so the remaining end is supplied by the germline J gene. The CDR3 length is 16 residues. Trimming removed 0 bases from V and 0 bases from J; junction bases left unmatched: 4. Germline V lookup: CDR1 NSHNY, CDR2 SYGAGN.

Ten or more counts support this clone. Here the gene names and germline are mouse. The CDR3 extends 4 residues past the end of the read, so its final part is completed from the germline J gene. The chain combines TRBV19 with TRBJ1-2; possibly TRBD1 for D (5 bases). This CDR3 is built from 13 residues. With 5 bases removed from V and 0 bases from J, the gap between germline ends came to 8 bases. CDR1 and CDR2 (germline): FNHDT, SITEND (reference sequence). This CDR3 reads CASRSTANSDYTF. The CDR3 DNA, read in part, is TGTGCCAGCAGGTCGACAGCAAACTCC. Full variable domain (remainder filled in from reference TRBV19 and TRBJ1-2): GGIITQTPKFLIGQEGQKLTLKCQQNFNHDTMYWYRQDSGKGLRLIYYSITENDLQKGDLSEGYDASREKKSSFSLTVTSAQKNEMAVFLCASRSTANSDYTFGSGTRLLVI.

This clone is medium-sized by share. Gene names and germline match the mouse. The read terminates 4 residues ahead of where the CDR3 ends, so the germline J gene completes it. The chain recombines TRBV13-1 with TRBJ2-5; TRBD1 matches at 9 bases. Unmatched junction bases numbered 3, after V lost 1 base and J lost 0 bases. This CDR3 region has 16 residues. Germline V gives CDR1 NSHNY, CDR2 SYGAGN. CDR3 region: CASSDLGQGNQDTQYF. CDR3 DNA (partial): TGTGCCAGCAGTGATCTGGGACAGGGAAACCAAGAC.

This clone was counted many times. Gene names follow the mouse nomenclature. The CDR3 is cut off 4 residues early in the read; its end comes from the germline J gene. This sequence joins TRBV5 and TRBJ1-2; perhaps TRBD1 as D (6 bases). This CDR3 region has 15 residues. CDR1 LGHNA and CDR2 YNLKQL come from the germline V gene (reference sequence). V was trimmed by 0 bases and J by 4 bases, leaving 12 bases between them. Incomplete CDR3 DNA: TGTGCCAGCAGCCAAGATTGGGGGGGCGGCTCC. This sequence encodes CASSQDWGGGS. The full CDR3 protein reads CASSQDWGGGSDYTF.

This clone was recorded many times. The genes and germline here are from mouse. With the read ending 4 residues before the CDR3 end, the germline J gene is used to fill in that end. J is TRBJ2-1 and V is TRBV13-3, with D hard to call. Germline V gene lookup returns CDR1 NNHDY and CDR2 SYVADS. The CDR3 has 13 amino acids. V was shortened by 2 bases and J by 6 bases, with 9 bases between the two germline ends. The CDR3 sequence: CASSEKVGAEQFF. CDR3 DNA, as far as it was read: TGTGCCAGCAGTGAGAAGGTAGGTGCT.

By share of the sample, this clone is medium-sized. The gene names given are mouse names. Sequencing ends 4 residues short of the CDR3 end; the germline J gene provides the rest. This chain uses TRBV19 with TRBJ2-3, with D tentatively TRBD1 (5 bases). This CDR3 comprises 15 residues. Deletions cut 0 bases from V and 0 bases from J, with 8 bases between. From germline, CDR1 is FNHDT and CDR2 SITEND (reference sequence). The covered CDR3 bases are TGTGCCAGCAGTATAGGGACATCTAGTGCAGAA. It encodes CASSIGTSSAE. The entire CDR3 protein reads CASSIGTSSAETLYF.

This clone was seen ten or more times. Gene names and germline refer to mouse. CDR3 in amino acids: CASTRTGGSEQFF. CDR3 DNA, as far as it was read: TGTGCTAGCACCAGGACTGGGGGGTCT. The chain couples TRBV29 to TRBJ2-1, with 11 bases aligning to TRBD2. The read halts 4 residues ahead of the CDR3 end, with the missing end drawn from the germline J gene. The germline V gene encodes CDR1 MSHET and CDR2 SYDVDS. CDR3 length: 13 residues.

This clone was counted at least ten times. Gene names and germline refer to mouse. Sequencing ends 4 residues short of the CDR3 end; the germline J gene provides the rest. The chain uses TRBV13-2 and TRBJ2-3; 10 nucleotides line up with TRBD2. The V gene end was trimmed by 4 bases and the J gene end by 0 bases; junction bases not matched to a gene: 5. The CDR3 runs to 16 residues. Germline CDR1 NNHNN, CDR2 SYGAGS (reference sequence). This chain's CDR3 is CASGPGTGVSAETLYF. Incomplete CDR3 DNA: TGTGCCAGCGGTCCCGGGACTGGGGTTAGTGCAGAA.